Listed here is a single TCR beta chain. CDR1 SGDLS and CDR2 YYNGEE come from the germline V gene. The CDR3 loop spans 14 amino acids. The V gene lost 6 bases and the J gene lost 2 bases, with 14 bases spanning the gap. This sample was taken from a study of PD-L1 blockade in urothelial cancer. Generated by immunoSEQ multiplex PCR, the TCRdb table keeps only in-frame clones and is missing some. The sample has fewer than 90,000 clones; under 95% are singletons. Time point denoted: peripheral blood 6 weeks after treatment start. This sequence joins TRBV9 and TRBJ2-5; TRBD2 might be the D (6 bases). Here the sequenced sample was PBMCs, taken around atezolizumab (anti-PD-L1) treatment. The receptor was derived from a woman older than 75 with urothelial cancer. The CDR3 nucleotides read TGTGCCAGCACCACCGGTGCGGGACAAGAGACCCAGTACTTC. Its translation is CASTTGAGQETQYF.